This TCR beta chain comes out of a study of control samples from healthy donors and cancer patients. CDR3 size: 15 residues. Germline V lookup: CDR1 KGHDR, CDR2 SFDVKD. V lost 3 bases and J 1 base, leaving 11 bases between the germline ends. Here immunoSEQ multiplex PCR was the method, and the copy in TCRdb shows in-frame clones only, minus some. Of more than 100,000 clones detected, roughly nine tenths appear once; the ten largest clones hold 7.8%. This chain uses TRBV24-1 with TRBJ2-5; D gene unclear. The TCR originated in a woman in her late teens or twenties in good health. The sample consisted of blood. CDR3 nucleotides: TGTGCCACCAGTGATCCCTCCGGCGGCCAAGAGACCCAGTACTTC. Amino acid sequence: CATSDPSGGQETQYF.